One T cell receptor (beta chain) is described in this entry. Its antigen is currently unknown. Within the sample, other DNA sequences also encode this same CDR3. This sample was included in a study of T cell responses to AZD1222 COVID-19 vaccine. Notes on the study in general: Repertoire samples came only from after the peak T cell response.

Clones were read by immunoSEQ multiplex PCR, and TCRdb kept only the in-frame ones, dropping some. The table shows 150,000 to 200,000 clones, with about nine tenths occurring only once. The sequencing here drew on peripheral blood, taken on day 0 of AZD1222 vaccination. This receptor was identified in an adult in good health.

The CDR3 is CASSPRGDTEAFF. DNA for the CDR3: TGTGCCAGCTCACCGAGGGGAGACACTGAAGCTTTCTTT. The V call is TRBV18, the J call TRBJ1-1; possible D gene TRBD1, 5 bases. CDR3 length: 13 amino acids. From germline, CDR1 is KGHSH and CDR2 LQKENI. V lost 3 bases, J lost 3 bases, and 8 bases lay in between.